This T cell receptor (beta chain) was observed in a study of Ad26.COV2.S vaccination and SARS-CoV-2 variants. Study-level background: Vaccine-arm donor from the placebo-controlled COV1001 Ad26.COV2.S trial. Points from the study as a whole: Greater spike-specific TCR breadth was seen in vaccine recipients than in placebo recipients.

Notes on this clone: The antigen remains unidentified.

The CDR3 is 16 amino acids. Trimming at V came to 5 bases and at J to 4 bases, leaving 10 bases not matched to a gene. Germline V lookup: CDR1 SGHVS, CDR2 FQNEAQ. Assay: immunoSEQ multiplex PCR; the TCRdb copy retains only in-frame clones and omits some. The sample includes some 340,000 clones, 70% to 90% of them seen just once. Treatment: roughly 20 received Ad26.COV2.S at low or high dose, single or two shots; about 5 received placebo; per-sample allocation not given. Following the first vaccine or placebo injection, samples were taken on day 63. What was given as vaccine was an Ad26 vector encoding Wuhan-strain SARS-CoV-2 spike.

This TCR came from a person aged 18-65 years who received the Ad26.COV2.S COVID-19 vaccine or a placebo. V and J are TRBV7-8 and TRBJ2-3, with TRBD2 identical over 9 bases. The sample consisted of peripheral blood, taken in a trial of Ad26.COV2.S vaccine versus placebo. CDR3: CASSLGTSSHADTQYF. CDR3 sequence (DNA): TGTGCCAGCAGCCTGGGGACTAGCAGTCATGCAGATACGCAGTATTTT.